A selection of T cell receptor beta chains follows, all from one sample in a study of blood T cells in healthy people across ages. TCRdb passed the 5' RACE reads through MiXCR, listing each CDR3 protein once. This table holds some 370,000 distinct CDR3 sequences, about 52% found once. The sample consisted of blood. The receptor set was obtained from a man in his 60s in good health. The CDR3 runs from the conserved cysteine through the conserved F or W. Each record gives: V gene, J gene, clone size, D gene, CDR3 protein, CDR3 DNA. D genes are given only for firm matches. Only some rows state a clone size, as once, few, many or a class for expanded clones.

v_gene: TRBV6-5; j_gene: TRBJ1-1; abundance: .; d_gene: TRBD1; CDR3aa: CASSYSGTGNTEAFF; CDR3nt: TGTGCCAGCAGTTACAGCGGGACAGGGAACACTGAAGCTTTCTTT
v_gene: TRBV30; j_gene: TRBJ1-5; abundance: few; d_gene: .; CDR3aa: CAQGAGNQPQHF; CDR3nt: TGTGCCCAAGGGGCTGGCAATCAGCCCCAGCATTTT
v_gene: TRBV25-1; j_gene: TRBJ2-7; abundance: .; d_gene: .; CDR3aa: CASSESTSPYEQYF; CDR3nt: TGTGCCAGCAGTGAAAGTACCAGTCCCTACGAGCAGTACTTC
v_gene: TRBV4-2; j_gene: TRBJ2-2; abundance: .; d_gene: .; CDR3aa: CASSQDGGPSTGELFF; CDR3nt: TGTGCCAGCAGCCAAGATGGGGGGCCCTCCACCGGGGAGCTGTTTTTT
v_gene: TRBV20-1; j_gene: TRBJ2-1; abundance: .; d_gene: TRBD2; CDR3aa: CSARDWVSGRNEQFF; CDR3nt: TGCAGTGCTAGAGATTGGGTTAGCGGGCGGAATGAGCAGTTCTTC
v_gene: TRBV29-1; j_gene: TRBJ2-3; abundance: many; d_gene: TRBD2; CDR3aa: CSVVHGTSGSTDTQYF; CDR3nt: TGCAGCGTCGTACACGGGACTAGCGGGAGCACAGATACGCAGTATTTT
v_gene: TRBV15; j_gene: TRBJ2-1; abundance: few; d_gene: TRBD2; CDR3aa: CATSRERLAGGNEQFF; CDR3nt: TGTGCCACCAGCAGAGAAAGACTAGCGGGAGGCAATGAGCAGTTCTTC
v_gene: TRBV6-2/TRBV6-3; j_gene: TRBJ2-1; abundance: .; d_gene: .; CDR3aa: CASSYAGLNHNEQFF; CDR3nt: TGTGCCAGCAGTTATGCGGGTCTTAACCACAATGAGCAGTTCTTC
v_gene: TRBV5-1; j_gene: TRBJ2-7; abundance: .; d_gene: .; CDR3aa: CASSPRDSRNEQYF; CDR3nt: TGCGCCAGCAGCCCAAGGGACTCGAGGAATGAGCAGTACTTC
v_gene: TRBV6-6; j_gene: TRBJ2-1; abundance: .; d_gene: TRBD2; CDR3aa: CATYVAGGSAYNEQFF; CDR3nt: TGTGCCACCTATGTAGCCGGCGGGAGCGCCTACAATGAGCAGTTCTTC
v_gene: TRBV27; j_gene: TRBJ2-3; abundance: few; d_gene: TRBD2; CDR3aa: CASSYGGRTTDTQYF; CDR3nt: TGTGCCAGCAGTTACGGCGGGAGGACCACAGATACGCAGTATTTT
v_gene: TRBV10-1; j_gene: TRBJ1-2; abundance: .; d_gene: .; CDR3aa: CASSERHSYGYTF; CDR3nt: TGCGCCAGCAGTGAGCGACACTCATATGGCTACACCTTC
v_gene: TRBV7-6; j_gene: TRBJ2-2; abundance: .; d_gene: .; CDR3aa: CASRPNPVRDTGELFF; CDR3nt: TGTGCCAGCAGACCCAATCCGGTGCGTGACACCGGGGAGCTGTTTTTT
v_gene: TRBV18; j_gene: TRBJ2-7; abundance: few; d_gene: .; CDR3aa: CASSPQGGYEQYF; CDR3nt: TGTGCCAGCAGCCCCCAGGGGGGCTACGAGCAGTACTTC
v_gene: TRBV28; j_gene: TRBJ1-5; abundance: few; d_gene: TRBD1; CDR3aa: CASSSTGGHNQPQHF; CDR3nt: TGTGCCAGCAGTTCCACAGGGGGCCACAATCAGCCCCAGCATTTT
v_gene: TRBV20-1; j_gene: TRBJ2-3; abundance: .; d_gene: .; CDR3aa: CSARPSGVHTQYF; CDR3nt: TGCAGTGCTAGGCCCTCAGGGGTGCATACGCAGTATTTT
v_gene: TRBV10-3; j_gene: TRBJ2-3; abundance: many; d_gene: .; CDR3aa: CAISVGMGDTQYF; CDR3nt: TGTGCCATCAGTGTTGGGATGGGGGATACGCAGTATTTT
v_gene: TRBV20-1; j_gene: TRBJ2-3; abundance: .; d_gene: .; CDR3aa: CSASVVGADTQYF; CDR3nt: TGCAGTGCTAGCGTCGTGGGCGCAGATACGCAGTATTTT
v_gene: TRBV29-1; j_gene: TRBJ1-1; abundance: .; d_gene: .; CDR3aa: CSTVRGNTEAFF; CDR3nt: TGCAGCACTGTAAGGGGGAACACTGAAGCTTTCTTT
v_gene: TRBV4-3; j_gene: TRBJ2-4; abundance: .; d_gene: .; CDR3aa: CASSQYLGVRGTKNIQYF; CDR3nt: TGCGCCAGCAGCCAATATTTGGGGGTGCGGGGTACCAAAAACATTCAGTACTTC
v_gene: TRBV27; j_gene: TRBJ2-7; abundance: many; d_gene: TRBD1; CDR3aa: CASSDRGLGEQYF; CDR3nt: TGTGCCAGTTCGGACAGGGGGCTTGGGGAGCAGTACTTC
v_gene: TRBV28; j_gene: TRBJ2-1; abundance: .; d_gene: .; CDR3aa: CASSGSGVRDNEQFF; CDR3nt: TGTGCCAGCAGTGGCTCTGGAGTACGCGACAATGAGCAGTTCTTC
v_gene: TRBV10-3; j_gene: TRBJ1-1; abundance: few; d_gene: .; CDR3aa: CAISEGGRGTEAFF; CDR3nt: TGTGCCATCAGTGAGGGAGGTCGGGGCACTGAAGCTTTCTTT
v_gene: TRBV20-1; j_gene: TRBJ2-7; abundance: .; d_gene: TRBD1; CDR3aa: CSAILRDSIYEQYF; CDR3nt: TGCAGTGCCATACTCCGGGACAGCATCTACGAGCAGTACTTC
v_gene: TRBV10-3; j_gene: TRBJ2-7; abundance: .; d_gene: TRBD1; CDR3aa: CATYKGQGAEYEQYF; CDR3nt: TGTGCCACCTATAAGGGACAGGGGGCAGAGTACGAGCAGTACTTC
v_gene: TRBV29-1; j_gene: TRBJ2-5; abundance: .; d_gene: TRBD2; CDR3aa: CSVGGTSGEPWETQYF; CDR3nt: TGCAGCGTAGGAGGGACTAGCGGGGAACCGTGGGAGACCCAGTACTTC
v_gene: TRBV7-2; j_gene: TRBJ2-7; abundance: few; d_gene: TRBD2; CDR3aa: CASSLGTSPYEQYF; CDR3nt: TGTGCCAGCAGCCTCGGGACTAGCCCCTACGAGCAGTACTTC
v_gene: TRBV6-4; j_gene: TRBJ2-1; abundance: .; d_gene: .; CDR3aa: CASSSNWGLDEQFF; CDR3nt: TGTGCCAGCAGTTCCAACTGGGGGTTGGATGAGCAGTTCTTC
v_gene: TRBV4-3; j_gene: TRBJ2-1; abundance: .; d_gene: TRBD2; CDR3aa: CASSLSGLAANNEQFF; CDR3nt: TGCGCCAGCAGCCTCTCGGGACTAGCGGCCAACAATGAGCAGTTCTTC
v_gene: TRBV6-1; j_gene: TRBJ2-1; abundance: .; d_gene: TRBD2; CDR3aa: CASSSGRASSIGYNEQFF; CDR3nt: TGTGCCAGCAGCAGCGGGAGGGCCTCTTCCATAGGGTACAATGAGCAGTTCTTC
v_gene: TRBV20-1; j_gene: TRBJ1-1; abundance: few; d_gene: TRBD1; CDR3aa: CSAASRDRGRGRRTEAFF; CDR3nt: TGCAGTGCTGCGTCCCGGGACAGGGGGCGTGGACGGAGAACTGAAGCTTTCTTT
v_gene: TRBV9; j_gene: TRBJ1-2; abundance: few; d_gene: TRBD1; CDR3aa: CASSVTGVRGGYTF; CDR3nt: TGTGCCAGCAGCGTTACAGGGGTCCGAGGTGGCTACACCTTC
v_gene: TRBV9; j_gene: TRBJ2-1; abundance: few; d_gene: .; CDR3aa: CASSPQAPSSYNEQFF; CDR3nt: TGTGCCAGCAGCCCCCAGGCTCCCAGCTCCTACAATGAGCAGTTCTTC
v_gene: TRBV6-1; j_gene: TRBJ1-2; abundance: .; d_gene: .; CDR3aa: CASSEPGTPYGYTF; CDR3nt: TGTGCCAGCAGTGAACCCGGGACCCCCTATGGCTACACCTTC
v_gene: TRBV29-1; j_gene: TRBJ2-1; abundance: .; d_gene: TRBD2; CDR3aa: CSVGGLAANNEQFF; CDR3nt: TGCAGCGTCGGGGGACTAGCGGCAAACAATGAGCAGTTCTTC
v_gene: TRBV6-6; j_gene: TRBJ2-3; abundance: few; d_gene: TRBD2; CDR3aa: CASSPGGDTQYF; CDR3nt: TGTGCCAGCAGTCCGGGGGGGGATACGCAGTATTTT
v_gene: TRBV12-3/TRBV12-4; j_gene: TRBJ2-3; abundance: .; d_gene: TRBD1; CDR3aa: CASSRGGSDTQYF; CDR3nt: TGTGCCAGCAGTAGAGGGGGCTCAGATACGCAGTATTTT
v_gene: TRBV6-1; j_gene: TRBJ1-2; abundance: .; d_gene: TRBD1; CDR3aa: CASSEDPRTGGYGYTF; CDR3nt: TGTGCCAGCAGTGAAGATCCAAGGACAGGGGGCTATGGCTACACCTTC
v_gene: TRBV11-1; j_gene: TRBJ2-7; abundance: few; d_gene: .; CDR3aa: CASSPLGGGVTNEQYF; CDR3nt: TGTGCCAGCAGCCCTTTGGGAGGGGGGGTTACTAATGAGCAGTACTTC
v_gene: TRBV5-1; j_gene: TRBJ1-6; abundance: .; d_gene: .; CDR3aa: CASSLDGRTNSPLHF; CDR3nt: TGCGCCAGCAGTCTGGACGGCAGGACCAATTCACCCCTCCACTTT
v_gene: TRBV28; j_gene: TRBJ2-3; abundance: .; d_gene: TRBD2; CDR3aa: CASSPSRRGRDTQYF; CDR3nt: TGTGCCAGCAGTCCCTCGAGGCGGGGGAGGGATACGCAGTATTTT
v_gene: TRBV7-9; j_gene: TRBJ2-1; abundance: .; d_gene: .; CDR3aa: CASSLASSGIGNYEQFF; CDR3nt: TGTGCCAGCAGCTTAGCTTCCTCGGGCATCGGTAATTATGAGCAGTTCTTC
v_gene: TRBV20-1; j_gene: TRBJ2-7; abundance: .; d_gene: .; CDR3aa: CSARSPSERAWEQYF; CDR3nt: TGCAGTGCTAGAAGCCCCTCTGAAAGGGCATGGGAGCAGTACTTC
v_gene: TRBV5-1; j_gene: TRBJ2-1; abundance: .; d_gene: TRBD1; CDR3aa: CASRLTGGAQFF; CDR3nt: TGCGCCAGCAGACTAACAGGGGGAGCGCAGTTCTTC
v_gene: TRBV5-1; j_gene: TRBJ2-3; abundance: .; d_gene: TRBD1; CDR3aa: CASSLVQGRTDTQYF; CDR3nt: TGCGCCAGCAGCTTGGTACAGGGGCGCACAGATACGCAGTATTTT
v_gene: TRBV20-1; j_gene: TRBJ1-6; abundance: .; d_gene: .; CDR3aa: CSAAGEVNSPLHF; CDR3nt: TGCAGTGCAGCAGGGGAGGTGAACTCACCCCTCCACTTT
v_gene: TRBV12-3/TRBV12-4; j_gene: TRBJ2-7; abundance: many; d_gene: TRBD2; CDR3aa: CASTPGGGRTSYEQYF; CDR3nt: TGTGCCAGCACCCCGGGAGGCGGGAGGACGTCCTACGAGCAGTACTTC
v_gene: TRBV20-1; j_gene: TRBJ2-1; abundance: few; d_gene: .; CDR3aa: CSARDVPGGRGNEQFF; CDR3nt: TGCAGTGCTAGAGATGTCCCGGGCGGACGTGGAAATGAGCAGTTCTTC
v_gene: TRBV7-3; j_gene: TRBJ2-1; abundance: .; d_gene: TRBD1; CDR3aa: CASSSGQSINEQFF; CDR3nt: TGTGCCAGCAGCTCGGGACAGTCTATAAATGAGCAGTTCTTC
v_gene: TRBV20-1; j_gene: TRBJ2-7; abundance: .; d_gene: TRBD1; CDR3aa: CSSYTGTGVHEQYF; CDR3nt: TGCAGTTCATATACCGGGACAGGGGTCCACGAGCAGTACTTC
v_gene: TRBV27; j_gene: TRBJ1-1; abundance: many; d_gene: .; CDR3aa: CASSPQKGVSTEAFF; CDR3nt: TGTGCCAGCAGTCCCCAAAAGGGAGTGAGCACTGAAGCTTTCTTT